This entry concerns a single T cell receptor (beta chain). These data originate in a study of blood T cell repertoires in COVID-19. Study information: PBMCs, B-cell-depleted T cells, or T cells provided the cDNA or gDNA that made up the material.

CDR3 length: 15 amino acids. The J segment lost 3 bases and the V segment lost 3 bases, leaving 5 bases of the junction unmatched. CDR1 is KGHSH and CDR2 is LQKENI in the germline V gene. Authors' processing steps: Reference gene primer amplification gave estimated nucleated cell counts. The repertoire was sequenced with immunoSEQ multiplex PCR; TCRdb's copy has only in-frame clones and lacks some. The V and J calls and clone size were taken over from that table, and D and trimming were inferred from the DNA. The sample lists roughly 100,000 clones, roughly 87% occurring once. Seattle-derived patients entered the study during active infection and were followed longitudinally.

Sequenced: peripheral blood. The gene calls are TRBV18 and TRBJ1-2; 9 bases are shared with TRBD1. The clonotype comes from a woman aged 45-60 years with COVID-19, enrolled during active disease. For the CDR3, the DNA is TGTGCCAGCTCACCTCCGGGACAGGGTGACTATGGCTACACCTTC. Its translation is CASSPPGQGDYGYTF.